This T cell receptor beta chain was retrieved from a study of blood T cells in healthy people across ages. A word on this clonotype: Its antigen is unknown.

Study-wide points: The study could not conclusively compare naive and antigen-experienced cells, given its unsorted PBMCs. Significant beta diversity loss was already apparent by age roughly 44, declining roughly linearly.

This CDR3 region has 13 residues. Germline V gene sequence: CDR1 MNHEY, CDR2 SVGEGT. V shed 2 bases, J shed 8 bases, and the junction held 5 bases outside the gene matches. Alongside a J-beta primer mix, a sample-barcoded 5' primer served in a second PCR lasting 7 to 11 cycles. Every cDNA molecule bore a tag from a template-switch adaptor containing 12 random nucleotides. TCRdb reprocessed the 5' RACE reads via MiXCR and lists one record per CDR3 protein. The sample has over 600,000 distinct CDR3 sequences; 46% are singletons. Donation came from healthy Caucasian individuals in Russia who were aged about 6 to 90.

Sequences were obtained from blood. The rearrangement uses TRBV6-2 or TRBV6-3 and TRBJ1-2, with 7 bases lining up with TRBD1. The sequence was collected from a man older than 75 in good health. CDR3 nucleotide sequence: TGTGCCAGCAGTTACAGGGGGCGCGGCGGCTACACCTTC. It specifies CASSYRGRGGYTF.